This T cell receptor beta chain derives from a study of shared clonotypes between healthy human individuals. Study-wide points: Naive subsets typically showed greater estimated richness than memory subsets.

In regard to this clone: The antigen is undetermined.

This CDR3 has 15 amino acids. V was trimmed by 4 bases and J by 8 bases, leaving 17 bases between them. The germline gives CDR1 MNHNS, CDR2 SASEGT. Here immunoSEQ multiplex PCR was the method, and the copy in TCRdb shows in-frame clones only, minus some. Found here are approximately 1,000,000 clones, approximately 80% of them singletons; the top ten hold about 0.89%. V is TRBV6-1 and J is TRBJ1-4; TRBD1 is a possible D gene (6 bases). Specimen: memory CD4+ T cells from PBMCs. The subset is: CD45RA-negative fraction. This receptor was obtained from a man aged 18 to 30 in good health. Some clones in this sample may be carry-over from other donors' samples. The CDR3 DNA sequence: TGTGCCAGCAGTGGGAGGGACATCCCGAGGGAAAAACTGTTTTTT. Its translation is CASSGRDIPREKLFF.